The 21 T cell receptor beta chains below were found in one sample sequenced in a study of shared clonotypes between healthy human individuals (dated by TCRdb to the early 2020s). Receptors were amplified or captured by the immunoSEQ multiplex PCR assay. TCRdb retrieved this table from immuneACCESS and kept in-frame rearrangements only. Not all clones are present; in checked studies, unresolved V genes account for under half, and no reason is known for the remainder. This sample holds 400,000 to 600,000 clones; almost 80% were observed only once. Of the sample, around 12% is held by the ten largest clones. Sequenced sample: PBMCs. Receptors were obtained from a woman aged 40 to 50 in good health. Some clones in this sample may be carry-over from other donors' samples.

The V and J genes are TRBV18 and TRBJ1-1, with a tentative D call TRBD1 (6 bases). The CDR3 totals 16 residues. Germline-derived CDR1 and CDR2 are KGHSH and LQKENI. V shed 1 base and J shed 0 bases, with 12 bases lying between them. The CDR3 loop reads CASSPLAQGVNTEAFF. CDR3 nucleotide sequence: TGTGCCAGCTCACCACTGGCACAGGGAGTGAACACTGAAGCTTTCTTT.

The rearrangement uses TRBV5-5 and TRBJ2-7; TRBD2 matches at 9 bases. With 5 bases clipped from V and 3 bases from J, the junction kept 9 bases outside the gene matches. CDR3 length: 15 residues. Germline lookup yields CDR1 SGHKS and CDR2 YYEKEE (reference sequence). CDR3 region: CASRDLAGTDYEQYF. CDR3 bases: TGTGCCAGCAGGGACCTAGCGGGAACGGACTACGAGCAGTACTTC.

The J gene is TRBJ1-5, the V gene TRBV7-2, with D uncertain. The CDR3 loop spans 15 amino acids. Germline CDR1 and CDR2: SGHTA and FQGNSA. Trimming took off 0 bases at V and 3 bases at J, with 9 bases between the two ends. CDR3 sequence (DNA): TGTGCCAGCAGCTTAGCTTTGAACAACAATCAGCCCCAGCATTTT. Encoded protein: CASSLALNNNQPQHF.

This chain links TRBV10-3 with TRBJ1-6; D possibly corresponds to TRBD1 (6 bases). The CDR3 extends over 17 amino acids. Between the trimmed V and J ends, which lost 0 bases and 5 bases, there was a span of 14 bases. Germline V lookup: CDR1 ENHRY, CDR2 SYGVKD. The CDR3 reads CAISESTYRAHNSPLHF. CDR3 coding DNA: TGTGCCATCAGTGAGTCAACCTACAGGGCCCATAATTCACCCCTCCACTTT.

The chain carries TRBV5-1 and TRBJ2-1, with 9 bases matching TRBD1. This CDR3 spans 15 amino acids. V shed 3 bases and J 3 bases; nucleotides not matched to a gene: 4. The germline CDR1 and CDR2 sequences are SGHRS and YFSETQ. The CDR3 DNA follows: TGCGCCAGCAGCTGGGGGGACAGGGTCTACAATGAGCAGTTCTTC. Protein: CASSWGDRVYNEQFF. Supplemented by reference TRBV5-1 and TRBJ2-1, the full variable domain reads KAGVTQTPRYLIKTRGQQVTLSCSPISGHRSVSWYQQTPGQGLQFLFEYFSETQRNKGNFPGRFSGRQFSNSRSEMNVSTLELGDSALYLCASSWGDRVYNEQFFGPGTRLTVL.

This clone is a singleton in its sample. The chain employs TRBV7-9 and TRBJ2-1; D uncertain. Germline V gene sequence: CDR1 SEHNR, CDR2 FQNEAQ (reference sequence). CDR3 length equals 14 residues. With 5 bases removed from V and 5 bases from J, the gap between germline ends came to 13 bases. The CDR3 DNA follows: TGTGCCAGCAGCGCGGCCGGACCACACAATGAGCAGTTCTTC. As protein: CASSAAGPHNEQFF.

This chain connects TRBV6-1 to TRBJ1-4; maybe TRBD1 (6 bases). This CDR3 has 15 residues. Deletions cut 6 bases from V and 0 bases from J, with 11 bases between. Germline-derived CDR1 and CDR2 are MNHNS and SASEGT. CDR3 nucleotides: TGTGCCAGCAGAGGACAGATAACAACTAATGAAAAACTGTTTTTT. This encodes CASRGQITTNEKLFF.

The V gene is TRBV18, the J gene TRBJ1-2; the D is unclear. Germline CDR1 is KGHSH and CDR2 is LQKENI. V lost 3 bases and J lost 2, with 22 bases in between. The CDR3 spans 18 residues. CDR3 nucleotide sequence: TGTGCCAGCTCACCGTATACGTGGACGGACCCGGTAAACTATGGCTACACCTTC. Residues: CASSPYTWTDPVNYGYTF.

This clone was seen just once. CDR3 residues: CASSEFGGLAVSSYNEQFF. The CDR3 DNA reads as TGCGCCAGCAGTGAGTTTGGGGGACTAGCGGTAAGCTCCTACAATGAGCAGTTCTTC. The rearrangement links TRBV10-1 to TRBJ2-1; 11 bases line up with TRBD2. The CDR3 totals 19 residues. Germline CDR1 reads WNHNN; CDR2 reads SYGVQD (reference sequence). Trimming cost V 1 base and J 0 bases; bases outside gene matches: 8.

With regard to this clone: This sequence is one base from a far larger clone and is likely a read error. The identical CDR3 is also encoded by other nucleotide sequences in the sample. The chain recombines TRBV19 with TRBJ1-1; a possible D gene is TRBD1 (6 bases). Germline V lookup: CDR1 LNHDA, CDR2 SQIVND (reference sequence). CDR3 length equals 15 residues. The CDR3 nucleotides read TGTGCCAGTAGTTTCTCGGGACATCCGAACACTGAGGCTTTCTTT. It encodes CASSFSGHPNTEAFF.

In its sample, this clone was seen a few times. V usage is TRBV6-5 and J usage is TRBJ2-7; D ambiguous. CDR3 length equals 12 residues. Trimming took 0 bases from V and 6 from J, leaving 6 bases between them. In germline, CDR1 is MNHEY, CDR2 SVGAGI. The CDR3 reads CASSYSTGEQYF. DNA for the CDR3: TGTGCCAGCAGTTACTCCACGGGCGAGCAGTACTTC.

CDR3 nucleotides: TGTGCCAGCAGCGGGGCGTACTCCTACGAGCAGTACTTC. It yields the protein CASSGAYSYEQYF. V usage is TRBV2 and J usage is TRBJ2-7; the D call may be TRBD1 or TRBD2 (5 bases each). CDR3 size: 13 residues. Trimming took 6 bases from V and 0 from J, leaving 9 bases between them. Germline assignment: CDR1 SNHLY and CDR2 FYNNEI. Using reference TRBV2 and TRBJ2-7 for the parts outside the CDR3, the full variable domain is EPEVTQTPSHQVTQMGQEVILRCVPISNHLYFYWYRQILGQKVEFLVSFYNNEISEKSEIFDDQFSVERPDGSNFTLKIRSTKLEDSAMYFCASSGAYSYEQYFGPGTRLTVT.

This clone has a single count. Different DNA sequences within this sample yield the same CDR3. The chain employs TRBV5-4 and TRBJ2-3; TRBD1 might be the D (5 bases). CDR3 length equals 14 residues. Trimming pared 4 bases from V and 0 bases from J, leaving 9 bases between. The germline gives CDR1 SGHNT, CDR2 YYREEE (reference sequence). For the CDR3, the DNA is TGTGCCAGCAGCCCAGGGCGGAGCACAGATACGCAGTATTTT. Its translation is CASSPGRSTDTQYF.

For the CDR3, the DNA is TGTGCCAGCAGCCGTAGTAGGGCAGGGTGGATATACGAGCAGTACTTC. Translated, it gives CASSRSRAGWIYEQYF. This chain joins TRBV7-8 and TRBJ2-7; a weak D match, TRBD1 (5 bases). The germline CDR1 and CDR2 sequences are SGHVS and FQNEAQ. The CDR3 runs to 16 residues. Trimming left V 5 bases short and J 4 bases short, with 21 bases between.

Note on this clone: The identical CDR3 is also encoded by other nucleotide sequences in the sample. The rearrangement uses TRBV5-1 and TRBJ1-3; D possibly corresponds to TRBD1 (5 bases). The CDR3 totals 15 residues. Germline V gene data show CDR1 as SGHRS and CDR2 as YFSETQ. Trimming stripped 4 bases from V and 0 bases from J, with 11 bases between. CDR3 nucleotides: TGCGCCAGCAGCCTCACTGGGACCTCTGGAAACACCATATATTTT. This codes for CASSLTGTSGNTIYF.

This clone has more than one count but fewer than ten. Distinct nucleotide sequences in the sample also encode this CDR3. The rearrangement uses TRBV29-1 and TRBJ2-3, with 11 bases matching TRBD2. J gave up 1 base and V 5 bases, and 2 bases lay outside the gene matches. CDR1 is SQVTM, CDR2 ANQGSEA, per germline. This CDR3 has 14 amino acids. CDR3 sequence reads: CSVSGLAGTDTQYF. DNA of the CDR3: TGCAGCGTTTCGGGACTAGCGGGCACAGATACGCAGTATTTT.

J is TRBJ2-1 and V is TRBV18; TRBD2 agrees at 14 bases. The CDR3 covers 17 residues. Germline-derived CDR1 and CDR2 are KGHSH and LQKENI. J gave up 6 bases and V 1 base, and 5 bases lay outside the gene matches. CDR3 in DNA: TGTGCCAGCTCACCACGACTAGCGGGAGGGGAAGCCAATGAGCAGTTCTTC. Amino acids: CASSPRLAGGEANEQFF.

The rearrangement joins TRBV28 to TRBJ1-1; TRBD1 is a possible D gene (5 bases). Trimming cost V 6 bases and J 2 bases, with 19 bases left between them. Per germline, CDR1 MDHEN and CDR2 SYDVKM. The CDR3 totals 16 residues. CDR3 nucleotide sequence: TGTGCCAGCAGAAGCGCCGGAGGACAACTTAACACTGAAGCTTTCTTT. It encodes CASRSAGGQLNTEAFF.

CDR3 amino acids: CASSLYGRAYEQYF. CDR3 bases: TGTGCCAGCAGTTTATACGGGAGGGCCTACGAGCAGTACTTC. This chain joins TRBV28 and TRBJ2-7; 8 bases align to TRBD2. J was trimmed by 2 bases and V by 1 base; bases with no gene match: 1. The CDR3 totals 14 residues. Germline V gene data show CDR1 as MDHEN and CDR2 as SYDVKM. Using reference TRBV28 and TRBJ2-7 for the parts outside the CDR3, the full variable domain is DVKVTQSSRYLVKRTGEKVFLECVQDMDHENMFWYRQDPGLGLRLIYFSYDVKMKEKGDIPEGYSVSREKKERFSLILESASTNQTSMYLCASSLYGRAYEQYFGPGTRLTVT.

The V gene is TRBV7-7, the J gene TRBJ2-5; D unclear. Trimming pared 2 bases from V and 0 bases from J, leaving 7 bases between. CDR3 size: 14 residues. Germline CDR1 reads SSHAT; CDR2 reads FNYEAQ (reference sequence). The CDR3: CASSLSRDQETQYF. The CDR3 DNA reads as TGTGCCAGCAGCTTAAGCCGGGACCAAGAGACCCAGTACTTC. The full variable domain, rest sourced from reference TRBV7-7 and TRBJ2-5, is GAGVSQSPRYKVTKRGQDVTLRCDPISSHATLYWYQQALGQGPEFLTYFNYEAQPDKSGLPSDRFSAERPEGSISTLTIQRTEQRDSAMYRCASSLSRDQETQYFGPGTRLLVL.

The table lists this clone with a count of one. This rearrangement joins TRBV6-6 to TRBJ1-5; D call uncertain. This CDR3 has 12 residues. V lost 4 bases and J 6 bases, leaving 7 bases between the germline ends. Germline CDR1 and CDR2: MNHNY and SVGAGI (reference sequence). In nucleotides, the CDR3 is TGTGCCAGCAGTTTAGAGGGTCAGCCCCAGCATTTT. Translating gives CASSLEGQPQHF.